This T cell receptor beta chain was found in a study of blood T cell repertoires in COVID-19. Across the whole study: Samples came from the United States, Italy and Spain, spanning acute and convalescent COVID-19. The analysed material was cDNA or gDNA that came from T cells, B-cell-depleted T cells, or PBMCs.

In the authors' methods: Reference gene primer amplification gave estimated nucleated cell counts. The repertoire was sequenced with immunoSEQ multiplex PCR; TCRdb's copy has only in-frame clones and lacks some. Clonal size and the V and J genes are those of that table, whereas D and trimming came from the DNA. The sample lists approximately 220,000 clones, more than 75% occurring once. The sequenced sample was peripheral blood. The TCR was taken from a man aged 50 to 60 with acute or convalescent COVID-19.

The CDR3 is CASSPAARGYSPLHF. For the CDR3, the DNA is TGTGCCAGCTCACCAGCAGCCCGAGGCTATTCACCCCTCCACTTT. The rearrangement links TRBV18 to TRBJ1-6; D gene uncertain. Germline V lookup: CDR1 KGHSH, CDR2 LQKENI. This CDR3 comprises 15 residues. The germline V and J ends were trimmed by 2 bases and 8 bases, with 13 bases remaining between them.